Shown below are 19 T cell receptor beta chains from a single sample sequenced in a study of shared clonotypes between healthy human individuals. Profiling relied on immunoSEQ multiplex PCR, and the TCRdb table lists in-frame clones only, not all of them. The sample shows about 960,000 clones, more than 75% of them seen only once. The source material was memory CD4+ T cells sorted from blood. Subset meaning: CD45RA-negative fraction. The receptors shown here come from a man between 18 and 29 years old in good health.

The rearrangement links TRBV5-1 to TRBJ1-6, with 8 bases matching TRBD1. V shed 7 bases, J shed 9 bases, and the junction held 9 bases outside the gene matches. The V gene's germline CDR1 is SGHRS and CDR2 YFSETQ. The CDR3 loop spans 14 amino acids. The CDR3 here is CASYPGGTVSPLHF. The CDR3 DNA follows: TGCGCCAGCTACCCAGGGGGCACGGTTTCACCCCTCCACTTT.

This chain links TRBV11-2 with TRBJ2-7; tentative D call: TRBD1 (6 bases). The germline V and J ends were trimmed by 0 bases and 5 bases, with 11 bases remaining between them. The CDR3 is 14 amino acids. In germline, CDR1 is SGHAT, CDR2 FQNNGV. CDR3 residues: CASSLEQGQHEQYF. CDR3 nucleotide sequence: TGTGCCAGCAGCTTAGAACAGGGTCAGCACGAGCAGTACTTC.

The chain employs TRBV6-4 and TRBJ1-1; perhaps TRBD1 as D (6 bases). The CDR3 has 15 residues. Germline CDR1 is MRHNA and CDR2 is SNTAGT. The V end lost 5 bases, the J end lost 8 bases, and 21 bases lay between the germline ends. The DNA for the CDR3 is TGTGCCAGCAGTATCTGGGACACATACGACCGGGAAGCTTTCTTT. Its protein is CASSIWDTYDREAFF.

V usage is TRBV2 and J usage is TRBJ2-7; D uncertain. The CDR3 is 12 amino acids. CDR1 is SNHLY, CDR2 FYNNEI, per germline. The V end was cut by 7 bases, the J end by 4 bases, with 11 bases between. The CDR3 region has the DNA TGTGCCAGCAACATAAGACGGTACGAGCAGTACTTC. Its translation: CASNIRRYEQYF.

The chain couples TRBV30 to TRBJ1-1; D is possibly TRBD1 (5 bases). Germline assignment: CDR1 GTSNPN and CDR2 SVGIG (reference sequence). V lost 3 bases and J lost 1, with 12 bases in between. The CDR3 sequence is 14 residues long. CDR3 region: CAWRRDGENTEAFF. CDR3 nucleotide sequence: TGTGCCTGGAGGAGGGACGGAGAGAACACTGAAGCTTTCTTT.

A word on this clone: An end of the junction differs from the germline gene, which may be a read error. The V gene is TRBV7-7, the J gene TRBJ1-5; 7 bases agree with TRBD1. Germline V gene lookup returns CDR1 SSHAT and CDR2 FNYEAQ (reference sequence). CDR3 length equals 19 residues. The CDR3 bases are TGTGCTAGCAGCCCTCCGTTAAGGCGGGGACAGTTTTGCAATCAGCCCCAGCATTTT. Its protein is CASSPPLRRGQFCNQPQHF.

The CDR3 DNA follows: TGTGCCAGCAGGAAACAGCCCGAGCCCTACGAGCAGTACTTC. It encodes CASRKQPEPYEQYF. The chain is built from TRBV6-5 and TRBJ2-7; no firm D call. V was shortened by 6 bases and J by 2 bases, with 14 bases between the two germline ends. The CDR3 runs to 14 residues. In germline, CDR1 is MNHEY, CDR2 SVGAGI.

This clone was seen a single time. This rearrangement joins TRBV7-9 to TRBJ1-1; D ambiguous. This CDR3 has 14 amino acids. Between the trimmed V and J ends, which lost 1 base and 3 bases, there was a span of 9 bases. The germline CDR1 and CDR2 sequences are SEHNR and FQNEAQ (reference sequence). CDR3 protein: CASSLEARDTEAFF. CDR3 nucleotide sequence: TGTGCCAGCAGCTTAGAGGCACGAGACACTGAAGCTTTCTTT. Full variable domain (outside the CDR3, taken from reference TRBV7-9 and TRBJ1-1): DTGVSQNPRHKITKRGQNVTFRCDPISEHNRLYWYRQTLGQGPEFLTYFQNEAQLEKSRLLSDRFSAERPKGSFSTLEIQRTEQGDSAMYLCASSLEARDTEAFFGQGTRLTVV.

The chain links TRBV29-1 to TRBJ2-2; a weak D match, TRBD1 (6 bases). The ends were cut back, 7 bases at V and 4 bases at J, with 13 bases in the middle. Germline values: CDR1 SQVTM, CDR2 ANQGSEA. The CDR3 runs to 13 residues. CDR3 sequence reads: CSGTGTSTGELFF. The CDR3 nucleotides read TGCAGCGGTACAGGGACCAGCACCGGGGAGCTGTTTTTT.

This clone was observed a few times. The CDR3 loop is CSVDRRGFSYEQYF. DNA for the CDR3: TGCAGCGTTGATCGCAGGGGTTTCTCCTACGAGCAGTACTTC. The rearrangement links TRBV29-1 to TRBJ2-7; weak D call: TRBD1 (6 bases). The germline gives CDR1 SQVTM, CDR2 ANQGSEA. The CDR3 covers 14 residues. V lost 3 bases and J lost 0, with 12 bases in between.

The rearrangement uses TRBV28 and TRBJ1-2; 8 bases agree with TRBD1. Trimming removed 3 bases from V and 5 bases from J; junction bases left unmatched: 23. Germline assignment: CDR1 MDHEN and CDR2 SYDVKM. The CDR3 is 20 residues long. The CDR3 loop reads CASSFNPRQGQFFRGYGYTF. The CDR3 bases are TGTGCCAGCAGTTTTAACCCAAGACAGGGGCAATTCTTTAGGGGATATGGCTACACCTTC.

J is TRBJ2-2 and V is TRBV2; perhaps TRBD1 as D (6 bases). From germline, CDR1 is SNHLY and CDR2 FYNNEI. This CDR3 contains 15 residues. V was cut by 8 bases and J by 0 bases, with 13 bases left in between. CDR3 region: CASVKGEPNTGELFF. CDR3 in DNA: TGTGCCAGCGTGAAGGGGGAGCCGAACACCGGGGAGCTGTTTTTT.

This chain links TRBV7-9 with TRBJ2-5, with 12 bases lining up with TRBD1. Germline V gives CDR1 SEHNR, CDR2 FQNEAQ (reference sequence). J gave up 5 bases and V 3 bases, and 16 bases lay outside the gene matches. The CDR3 covers 19 residues. As DNA, the CDR3 is TGTGCCAGCAGCTTCTCCGGGACAGGGGGCCGGGTCACTGGGGAGACCCAGTACTTC. Amino acid sequence: CASSFSGTGGRVTGETQYF.

In the case of this clone: Other DNA sequences in this specimen translate into the identical CDR3. The chain couples TRBV6-6 to TRBJ2-3; the match to TRBD2 covers 7 bases. The germline CDR1 and CDR2 sequences are MNHNY and SVGAGI (reference sequence). The CDR3 has 15 amino acids. V lost 0 bases to trimming and J lost 1 base; unmatched junction nucleotides: 1. CDR3 sequence reads: CASSYSAGGTDTQYF. In DNA, the CDR3 is TGTGCCAGCAGTTACTCGGCGGGGGGCACAGATACGCAGTATTTT.

The chain employs TRBV5-1 and TRBJ2-2; maybe TRBD1 (6 bases). V lost 6 bases, J lost 4 bases, and 16 bases lay in between. CDR1 is SGHRS and CDR2 is YFSETQ in the germline V gene. The CDR3 sequence is 15 residues long. The CDR3 here is CASTLQGGSTGELFF. The CDR3 DNA follows: TGCGCCAGCACCCTACAGGGTGGAAGCACCGGGGAGCTGTTTTTT.

In this sample, this clone turned up a few times. The V and J genes are TRBV9 and TRBJ1-2, with D maybe TRBD1 (5 bases). In germline, CDR1 is SGDLS, CDR2 YYNGEE. V was cut by 4 bases and J by 4 bases, with 14 bases left in between. There are 14 residues in the CDR3. CDR3: CASSPVDGAYGYTF. DNA for the CDR3: TGTGCCAGCAGCCCGGTTGATGGGGCCTATGGCTACACCTTC.

The rearrangement joins TRBV4-1 to TRBJ1-2; the D is unclear. The V end was cut by 3 bases, the J end by 0 bases, with 14 bases between. Germline V gene data show CDR1 as MGHRA and CDR2 as YSYEKL. The CDR3 length is 16 residues. CDR3 sequence reads: CASSQETGHSNYGYTF. The CDR3 DNA follows: TGCGCCAGCAGCCAGGAGACGGGTCATTCTAACTATGGCTACACCTTC.

The J gene is TRBJ1-1, the V gene TRBV18; D is unresolved. This CDR3 has 15 amino acids. V lost 3 bases to trimming and J lost 4 bases, with 15 bases between them. The germline V gene has CDR1 KGHSH and CDR2 LQKENI. CDR3 loop: CASSPLGPAGTEAFF. The CDR3 DNA reads as TGTGCCAGCTCACCGTTGGGCCCCGCGGGCACTGAAGCTTTCTTT. The full variable domain, completed using reference TRBV18 and TRBJ1-1, is NAGVMQNPRHLVRRRGQEARLRCSPMKGHSHVYWYRQLPEEGLKFMVYLQKENIIDESGMPKERFSAEFPKEGPSILRIQQVVRGDSAAYFCASSPLGPAGTEAFFGQGTRLTVV.

For this clone: At one end, the junction sequence differs from germline, possibly due to a read error. The chain combines TRBV30 with TRBJ2-7; 7 nucleotides agree with TRBD1. The CDR3 spans 13 residues. CDR1 and CDR2 from the germline V gene are GTSNPN and SVGIG (reference sequence). DNA of the CDR3: TGTGCCTGGACCCGGGACAGCGCTTTGAGGCTCGCCTTC. Translated: CAWTRDSALRLAF.